This T cell receptor (beta chain) originates from a study of T cell responses to AZD1222 COVID-19 vaccine (dated by TCRdb to the early 2020s). About the full investigation: AZD1222 recipients given second doses at about 4 weeks or at about 12 weeks were pooled, since spike-specific TCR depth and breadth were not found to differ between the two schedules. TCR sequencing was performed for 230 to 250 trial participants, of whom 200 to 210 were given two doses of AZD1222 and 26 were given two doses of MenACWY control vaccine. Trial participants were enrolled into age subgroups of 18-55, 56-69 and 70-plus years, which contained about 160, 30 and 59 TCR-sequenced participants, respectively.

Per the germline V gene, MRHNA is the CDR1 and SNTAGT is the CDR2. From the cysteine up to the phenylalanine, the CDR3 has a length of 14 residues. The DNA shown is the 42-base CDR3, in frame from base 1. For this chain, trimming is 6 bases at the V end and 1 base at the J end, and the number of junction bases without a gene match is 3. According to the study, the label for this sample's time point signals: baseline before first vaccination. The vaccinee samples were drawn from two UK trials, COV001 and COV002, one of which was a single-blind randomized controlled phase 2/3 trial testing AZD1222 (ChAdOx1 nCoV-19) in healthy adults. For TCRbeta chain sequencing, PBMC samples were collected from trial participants at day 0 and at day 28 after the second dose. The CDR3 regions of human TCRbeta chains were subjected to immunosequencing. The authors processed their data as follows. Repertoire TCRs were matched against a reference library of SARS-CoV-2-specific TCRs generated with the MIRA antigen-specificity platform. Breadth was defined as the fraction of unique TCRs that were SARS-CoV-2-associated. Depth was defined as the fraction of total T cells that were SARS-CoV-2-associated. Each spike-specific TCR was assigned to its reactive spike region and to a CD4 or CD8 class using the MIRA data. Log10-transformed breadth and depth values were compared by one-way ANOVA with Sidak's multiple comparisons tests. TCRdb obtained this table from immuneACCESS and retained in-frame rearrangements with V and J assigned. These tables miss some clones; where compared with another copy, unresolved V genes account for less than half of the shortfall, and the remainder is unexplained. Clonal size and the V and J genes are those of that table, whereas D and trimming came from the DNA. Present in this sample are approximately 120,000 clones, about 87% of which were seen just once. Jointly, the top ten make up 4.5% to 6% of the sample.

As for this clone: Its antigen remains undetermined. Base quality data are lacking; no much larger clone is found one base away.

General findings and caveats noted by the study authors: Conclusions about previously exposed vaccinees are limited, since just five or six AZD1222 recipients were seropositive for SARS-CoV-2 at baseline. Most participants were white British and females outnumbered males, and the authors suggested that clonal diversity may have been underestimated. Because no samples from the day 14 peak response were available, repertoires could be characterized only after the peak T cell response. Reportedly, close to half of the unique spike-specific TCRs recognized epitopes lying outside the regions that are mutated in the B.1.351 and B.1.1.7 variants. The 56-69-year group was small, and its depth increase did not reach significance, likely because of low power. After two AZD1222 doses, spike-specific TCR breadth and depth were significantly higher than at day 0 and than in MenACWY recipients. Vaccine-associated CD4 TCRs spanned the whole spike protein, with dominant responses in regions 160-218 and 743-854.

The receptor comes from an adult in good health. Here the chain combines TRBV6-4 and TRBJ2-3, and TRBD1 aligns with 8 junction nucleotides. The source was peripheral blood, collected on day 0 of AZD1222 vaccination. CDR3 region: CASRQGAGTDTQYF. The bases are TGTGCCAGCAGGCAGGGGGCTGGCACAGATACGCAGTATTTT.